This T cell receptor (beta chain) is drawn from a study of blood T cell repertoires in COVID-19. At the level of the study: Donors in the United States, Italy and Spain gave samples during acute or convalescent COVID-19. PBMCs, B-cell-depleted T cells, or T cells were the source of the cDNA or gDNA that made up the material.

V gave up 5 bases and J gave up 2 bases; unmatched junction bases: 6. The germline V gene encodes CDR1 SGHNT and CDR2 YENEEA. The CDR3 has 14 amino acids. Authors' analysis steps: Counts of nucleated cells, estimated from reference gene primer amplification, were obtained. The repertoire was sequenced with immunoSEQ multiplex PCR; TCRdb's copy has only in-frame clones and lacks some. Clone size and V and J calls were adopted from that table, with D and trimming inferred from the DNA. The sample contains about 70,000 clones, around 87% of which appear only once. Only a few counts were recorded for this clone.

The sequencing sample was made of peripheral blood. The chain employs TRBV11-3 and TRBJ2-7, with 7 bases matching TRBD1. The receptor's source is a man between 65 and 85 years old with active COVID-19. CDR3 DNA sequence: TGTGCCAGCAGCCCCTGGGACAGACCCTACGAGCAGTACTTC. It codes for CASSPWDRPYEQYF.